The 22 T cell receptor beta chains listed next were all sequenced from one sample in a study of T cells in women clearing cervical HPV infection. The table came from immunoSEQ multiplex PCR; TCRdb's copy has only in-frame clones and leaves some out. The listing records 25,000 to 35,000 clones. Sequenced: blood buffy coat. Receptors were obtained from a woman between 18 and 70 years old with a cervical HPV16 infection that either progressed to CIN3+ or cleared (not recorded which).

Remarks on this clone: The DNA ends 3 residues before the CDR3 does, and the rest of the CDR3 is filled in from the germline J gene. This chain links TRBV7-3 with TRBJ1-6; no clear D gene. The CDR3 is made up of 15 amino acids. The V end lost 0 bases, the J end lost 7 bases, and 10 bases lay between the germline ends. Per the germline V gene, CDR1 is SGHTA and CDR2 is FQGTGA. CDR3: CASSLTPQRNSPLHF. Incomplete CDR3 DNA: TGTGCCAGCAGCTTAACGCCACAGAGAAATTCACCC.

To note about this clone: The read ends 3 residues early relative to the CDR3; the germline J gene fills the gap. The genes are TRBV7-2 and TRBJ2-3; 9 bases match TRBD1. Germline CDR1 and CDR2: SGHTA and FQGNSA. With 4 bases clipped from V and 8 bases from J, the junction kept 10 bases outside the gene matches. This CDR3 comprises 15 residues. The CDR3 sequence is CASSSPGTGMFTQYF. The sequenced CDR3 bases are TGTGCCAGCAGCTCGCCGGGGACAGGGATGTTTACG.

A note on this clone: The read is 3 residues too short to cover the CDR3 end, so that end is filled in from the germline J gene. The rearrangement joins TRBV19 to TRBJ1-5, with D unresolved. CDR3 size: 14 residues. Looked up from germline, CDR1 is LNHDA and CDR2 is SQIVND (reference sequence). The CDR3 reads CASSNLASTDPQHF. The sequenced CDR3 bases are TGTGCCAGTAGCAACTTAGCTAGCACAGATCCC.

For this clone: The read stops 3 residues short of the end of the CDR3; the missing end is completed from the germline J gene. This chain links TRBV2 with TRBJ1-1; 7 nucleotides align to TRBD1. With 6 bases clipped from V and 4 bases from J, the junction kept 8 bases outside the gene matches. This CDR3 region has 14 residues. Germline CDR1 is SNHLY and CDR2 is FYNNEI. The sequenced part of the CDR3 DNA is TGTGCCAGCAGCGGGGGGGCAGGGGGCACTGAA. It translates to CASSGGAGGTE. The complete CDR3 protein is CASSGGAGGTEAFF.

Its frequency marks this clone as medium-sized. The CDR3 end lies 3 residues beyond the end of the read and is filled in from the germline J gene. The chain has TRBV7-2 and TRBJ2-2; no clear D gene. The CDR3 contains 13 residues. V lost 2 bases and J 2 bases, leaving 3 bases between the germline ends. Per the germline V gene, CDR1 is SGHTA and CDR2 is FQGNSA. The CDR3 here is CASSLRNTGELFF. CDR3 bases read: TGTGCCAGCAGCTTACGTAACACCGGGGAG.

A word on this clone: The read ends 3 residues early relative to the CDR3; the germline J gene fills the gap. This chain joins TRBV19 and TRBJ1-6, with D tentatively TRBD1 (5 bases). In germline, CDR1 is LNHDA, CDR2 SQIVND (reference sequence). V was trimmed by 3 bases and J by 10 bases, leaving 10 bases between them. The CDR3 covers 13 residues. The DNA read from the CDR3 is TGTGCCAGTAGTATCGGGTGGGGCTCACCC. It yields the protein CASSIGWGSP. The full CDR3 protein reads CASSIGWGSPLHF.

Comment on this clone: The read ends 3 residues shy of where the CDR3 ends; the end is completed using the germline J gene. V is TRBV5-1 and J is TRBJ2-3, with D hard to call. CDR1 and CDR2 (germline): SGHRS, YFSETQ. V lost 1 base to trimming and J lost 2 bases, with 11 bases between them. CDR3 length equals 15 residues. The CDR3 sequence is CASSLPRPFTDTQYF. The CDR3 DNA, read in part, is TGCGCCAGCAGCTTGCCTAGGCCCTTCACAGATACG.

A note on this clone: The read finishes 3 residues shy of the CDR3 end, and the germline J gene is used to complete it. The rearrangement links TRBV6-1 to TRBJ2-3; 7 bases align to TRBD2. Losses at the gene ends were 4 bases for V and 0 bases for J; bases not matched to a gene: 4. The CDR3 is 15 residues long. Germline V gene sequence: CDR1 MNHNS, CDR2 SASEGT. CDR3 sequence: CASSVGLGSTDTQYF. The CDR3 bases that were read are TGTGCCAGCAGTGTTGGACTAGGGAGCACAGATACG.

Comment on this clone: The read ends 3 residues before the CDR3 terminus; that terminus is restored from the germline J gene. V usage is TRBV27 and J usage is TRBJ2-3; perhaps D is TRBD1 or TRBD2 (5 bases each). The length of the CDR3 is 18 residues. In germline, CDR1 is MNHEY, CDR2 SMNVEV (reference sequence). Trimming shortened V by 5 bases and J by 3 bases, and 24 bases separated the two germline ends. Here the CDR3 reads CASSNNRDRGARTDTQYF. CDR3 DNA (partial): TGTGCCAGCAGTAATAACCGTGACAGAGGGGCTAGGACAGATACG.

To note about this clone: The CDR3 end lies 3 residues beyond the end of the read and is filled in from the germline J gene. The V call is TRBV10-3, the J call TRBJ1-2, with D perhaps TRBD1 (5 bases). CDR1 ENHRY and CDR2 SYGVKD come from the germline V gene. This CDR3 is built from 14 residues. The sequenced CDR3 bases are TGTGCCACCCGCGGGGGGGGTACATCTCGGGGC. It yields the protein CATRGGGTSRG. The whole CDR3 sequence is CATRGGGTSRGYTF.

About this clone: Coverage ceases 3 residues before the CDR3 finishes, and the germline J gene fills in the end. The chain links TRBV4-1 to TRBJ2-3; D unresolved. The CDR3 spans 14 residues. Germline V gene sequence: CDR1 MGHRA, CDR2 YSYEKL. V shed 0 bases and J shed 7 bases, with 11 bases lying between them. CDR3 DNA (partial): TGCGCCAGCAGCCAAGATTTGGTCCTACATACG. Protein: CASSQDLVLHT. The CDR3, in full, reads CASSQDLVLHTQYF.

As for this clone: At one boundary the junction diverges from the germline segment, which might be a read error. The CDR3 end lies 3 residues beyond the end of the read and is filled in from the germline J gene. The sample holds other DNA sequences that translate to the same CDR3. The J gene is TRBJ2-3, the V gene TRBV7-6; D is undetermined. The CDR3 contains 12 residues. The germline CDR1 and CDR2 sequences are SGHVS and FNYEAQ. CDR3 sequence: CASSSIADTQYF. CDR3 DNA (partial): TGTGCCAGTAGCTCGATAGCAGATACG.

Points on this clone: The CDR3 goes on 3 residues after the read ends, and that part is filled in from the germline J gene. The V gene is TRBV18, the J gene TRBJ2-3; 11 positions match TRBD2. V trimming: 6 bases; J trimming: 5 bases; junction bases outside the gene matches: 7. Germline values: CDR1 KGHSH, CDR2 LQKENI. The CDR3 length is 15 residues. Incomplete CDR3 DNA: TGTGCCAGCTCTCCTCTAGCGGGAGGAAGAGATACG. It encodes CASSPLAGGRDT. The CDR3, in full, reads CASSPLAGGRDTQYF. The full variable domain, its missing parts supplied by reference TRBV18 and TRBJ2-3, is NAGVMQNPRHLVRRRGQEARLRCSPMKGHSHVYWYRQLPEEGLKFMVYLQKENIIDESGMPKERFSAEFPKEGPSILRIQQVVRGDSAAYFCASSPLAGGRDTQYFGPGTRLTVL.

Note on this clone: The read stops 3 residues short of the end of the CDR3; the missing end is completed from the germline J gene. In the same sample, other DNA sequences code for this CDR3. The chain has TRBV18 and TRBJ1-3; TRBD1 aligns across 7 bases. CDR1 is KGHSH, CDR2 LQKENI, per germline. The V segment lost 0 bases and the J segment 4 bases; nucleotides outside the gene matches: 6. CDR3 length: 16 residues. The covered CDR3 bases are TGTGCCAGCTCACCACCGAACAGGGGAGGCGGAAACACC. It encodes CASSPPNRGGGNT. The whole CDR3 region reads CASSPPNRGGGNTIYF.

On this clone: The read ends 3 residues shy of where the CDR3 ends; the end is completed using the germline J gene. The chain joins TRBV30 to TRBJ2-2; 7 bases are shared with TRBD1. This CDR3 has 17 amino acids. Germline lookup yields CDR1 GTSNPN and CDR2 SVGIG (reference sequence). CDR3 residues: CAWNRAGGRSGANVLFF. CDR3 bases read: TGTGCCTGGAATAGGGCAGGGGGTAGGTCTGGGGCCAACGTG.

Turning to this clone: The CDR3 end falls 3 residues outside the read, so it is completed with the germline J gene. This chain connects TRBV20-1 to TRBJ2-3, with TRBD2 matching over 11 bases. The length of the CDR3 is 14 residues. Germline CDR1 and CDR2: DFQATT and SNEGSKA (reference sequence). Incomplete CDR3 DNA: TGCAGTGCTCGCGGGACTAGCGGCGGGGAGACG. It encodes CSARGTSGGET. The whole CDR3 is CSARGTSGGETQYF.

In the case of this clone: Read coverage stops 3 residues before the CDR3 terminus; the germline J gene supplies the remainder. The J gene is TRBJ1-4, the V gene TRBV11-2; D uncertain. There are 15 residues in the CDR3. Germline CDR1 is SGHAT and CDR2 is FQNNGV. The CDR3 sequence: CASSLKSSYNSPLFF. Incomplete CDR3 DNA: TGTGCCAGCAGCTTAAAAAGCTCCTATAATTCACCA.

Note on this clone: The sequenced fragment ends 3 residues before the CDR3 boundary, so the rest is inferred from the germline J gene. The chain uses TRBV3-1 (or the pseudogene TRBV3-2) and TRBJ2-1; D is unresolved. Trimming cost V 2 bases and J 8 bases, with 7 bases left between them. The CDR3 has 12 residues. Germline V CDR1 and CDR2: LGHDT, YNNKEL (reference sequence). The DNA read from the CDR3 is TGTGCCAGCAGCCAACCCTTCCATGAG. Translation: CASSQPFHE. The full-length CDR3 reads as CASSQPFHEQFF.

Remarks on this clone: The read gets to within 3 residues of the CDR3 end, and the germline J gene fills in the rest. The gene calls are TRBV7-6 and TRBJ1-4; D not certain. The length of the CDR3 is 14 residues. Per the germline V gene, CDR1 is SGHVS and CDR2 is FNYEAQ. The CDR3 sequence: CASSPQSGNSPLFF. The sequenced CDR3 bases are TGTGCCAGCAGCCCCCAGAGCGGGAATTCACCA.

About this clone itself: Coverage ceases 3 residues before the CDR3 finishes, and the germline J gene fills in the end. V is TRBV5-1 and J is TRBJ2-1; TRBD2 agrees at 10 bases. V gave up 3 bases and J gave up 4 bases; unmatched junction bases: 4. The CDR3 covers 15 residues. Germline CDR1 reads SGHRS; CDR2 reads YFSETQ. This CDR3 reads CASSSLAGVYNEQFF. The CDR3 DNA, read in part, is TGCGCCAGCAGCTCCCTAGCGGGAGTGTACAATGAG.

In regard to this clone: The read ends 3 residues early relative to the CDR3; the germline J gene fills the gap. The chain links TRBV20-1 to TRBJ2-5; 8 bases line up with TRBD1. Losses at the gene ends were 5 bases for V and 4 bases for J; bases not matched to a gene: 6. Germline assignment: CDR1 DFQATT and CDR2 SNEGSKA (reference sequence). The CDR3 runs to 13 residues. Partial CDR3 DNA: TGCAGTGCTCCCTCTGGACAGGGAGAGACC. Protein sequence: CSAPSGQGET. The full CDR3 is CSAPSGQGETQYF.

CDR3 amino acids: CASRQQGARSPLFF. Incomplete CDR3 DNA: TGTGCCAGCAGACAACAGGGGGCTAGGTCACCG. The V and J genes are TRBV6-2 or TRBV6-3 and TRBJ2-2; 9 positions match TRBD1. The CDR3 end falls 3 residues outside the read, so it is completed with the germline J gene. This CDR3 spans 14 amino acids. The germline gives CDR1 MNHEY, CDR2 SVGEGT.